This T cell receptor (beta chain) was obtained from a study of blood T cell repertoires in COVID-19. V was shortened by 0 bases and J by 2 bases, with 16 bases between the two germline ends. In germline, CDR1 is LGHNA, CDR2 YSLEER. This CDR3 region has 17 residues. Only in-frame clones appear in the TCRdb table, and some are missing; sequencing was by immunoSEQ multiplex PCR. This table has about 88,000 clones, about 88% appearing once. This clonotype was obtained from a woman of 80 years or more with acute or convalescent COVID-19. Sample: peripheral blood. The chain has TRBV4-3 and TRBJ1-2; D might be TRBD1 (5 bases). The CDR3 spells CASSQEFGSGQNYGYTF. The CDR3 coding sequence is TGCGCCAGCAGCCAAGAATTTGGGTCAGGGCAGAACTATGGCTACACCTTC.